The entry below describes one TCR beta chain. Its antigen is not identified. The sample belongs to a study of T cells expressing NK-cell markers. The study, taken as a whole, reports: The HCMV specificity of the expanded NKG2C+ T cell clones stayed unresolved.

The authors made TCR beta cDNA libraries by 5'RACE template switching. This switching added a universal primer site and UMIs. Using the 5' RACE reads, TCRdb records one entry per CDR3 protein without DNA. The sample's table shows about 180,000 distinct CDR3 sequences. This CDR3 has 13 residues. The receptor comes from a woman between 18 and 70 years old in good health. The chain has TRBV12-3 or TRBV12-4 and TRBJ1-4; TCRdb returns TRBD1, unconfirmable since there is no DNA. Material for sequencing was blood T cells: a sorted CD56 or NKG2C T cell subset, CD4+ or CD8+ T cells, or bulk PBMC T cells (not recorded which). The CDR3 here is CASSPNRNEKLFF.